The 14 T cell receptor beta chains presented below share a single source sample, sequenced in a study of CD8+ T cells in alopecia areata. Following RNA extraction, reverse transcription yielded cDNA that acted as the sequencing template. This table comes from immunoSEQ multiplex PCR, and its TCRdb copy is limited to in-frame clones, with some not included. Of thousands of clones listed, 67% are singletons. Lesional scalp punch biopsies and peripheral blood were collected from alopecia areata patients. Here the sequenced sample was skin, taken at week 0. These receptor sequences come from a human donor with alopecia areata.

V is TRBV7-9 and J is TRBJ2-1, with D perhaps matching TRBD1 (6 bases). The CDR3 is 18 amino acids. CDR1 is SEHNR and CDR2 is FQNEAQ in the germline V gene (reference sequence). V dropped 5 bases and J dropped 6 bases, with 26 bases sitting between them. The CDR3 coding sequence is TGTGCCAGCAGCCCATCCTCAGGGGCTCTTTTCTCGGGCAATGAGCAGTTCTTC. It is translated as CASSPSSGALFSGNEQFF.

This clone was detected only a few times. This rearrangement joins TRBV29-1 to TRBJ1-6, with 9 bases matching TRBD1. There are 13 residues in the CDR3. CDR1 SQVTM and CDR2 ANQGSEA come from the germline V gene. J was trimmed by 8 bases and V by 4 bases; bases with no gene match: 3. CDR3: CSVGDRADSPLHF. Here the CDR3 DNA reads TGCAGCGTTGGGGACAGGGCAGATTCACCCCTCCACTTT. The full variable domain, with the rest looked up from reference TRBV29-1 and TRBJ1-6, is SAVISQKPSRDICQRGTSLTIQCQVDSQVTMMFWYRQQPGQSLTLIATANQGSEATYESGFVIDKFPISRPNLTFSTLTVSNMSPEDSSIYLCSVGDRADSPLHFGNGTRLTVT.

Of note for this clone: Compared with germline, one end of the junction differs, possibly owing to a read error. This rearrangement joins TRBV11-1 to TRBJ2-7; 7 nucleotides align to TRBD1. Germline CDR1 is SGHAT and CDR2 is FQDESV (reference sequence). The CDR3 has 13 residues. CDR3 nucleotides: TGTGCCAGCACCATAGCCGAAGACAGGGAGATGAACTTC. It codes for CASTIAEDREMNF.

CDR3 DNA sequence: TGTGCCATCAGTGACATTAGAGCGGGGGCCTACGAGCAGTACTTC. Protein product: CAISDIRAGAYEQYF. The rearrangement uses TRBV10-3 and TRBJ2-7, with 8 bases that match TRBD2. The CDR3 sequence is 15 residues long. With V trimmed by 3 bases and J by 2 bases, 6 bases remained unmatched. Germline-derived CDR1 and CDR2 are ENHRY and SYGVKD.

The V and J genes are TRBV4-3 and TRBJ1-2, with D unclear. With 1 base removed from V and 0 bases from J, the gap between germline ends came to 3 bases. This CDR3 spans 13 amino acids. The V gene's germline CDR1 is LGHNA and CDR2 YSLEER. The CDR3 DNA follows: TGCGCCAGCAGCCAAGCAGCTAACTATGGCTACACCTTC. Translating gives CASSQAANYGYTF.

This chain uses TRBV5-1 with TRBJ2-6; no clear D gene. This CDR3 region has 15 residues. The germline gives CDR1 SGHRS, CDR2 YFSETQ. Trimming left V 6 bases short and J 3 bases short, with 13 bases between. CDR3 residues: CASNEPVNGANVLTF. In DNA, the CDR3 is TGCGCCAGCAACGAGCCGGTGAATGGGGCCAACGTCCTGACTTTC.

The gene calls are TRBV5-1 and TRBJ1-1; a possible D gene is TRBD1 (6 bases). The germline gives CDR1 SGHRS, CDR2 YFSETQ. This CDR3 is built from 14 residues. V was cut by 5 bases and J by 0 bases, with 11 bases left in between. The CDR3 here is CASREDSLNTEAFF. CDR3 nucleotide sequence: TGCGCCAGCAGGGAGGACAGTTTGAACACTGAAGCTTTCTTT.

The rearrangement uses TRBV5-5 and TRBJ1-6; no reliable D call. Trimming removed 1 base at V and 5 bases at J, with 13 bases between. The CDR3 extends over 16 amino acids. Germline V CDR1 and CDR2: SGHKS, YYEKEE (reference sequence). This CDR3 is CASSLYRGTHNSPLHF. CDR3 DNA sequence: TGTGCCAGCAGCTTGTATCGGGGAACGCATAATTCACCCCTCCACTTT. The whole variable domain, filled in from reference TRBV5-5 and TRBJ1-6, reads DAGVTQSPTHLIKTRGQQVTLRCSPISGHKSVSWYQQVLGQGPQFIFQYYEKEERGRGNFPDRFSARQFPNYSSELNVNALLLGDSALYLCASSLYRGTHNSPLHFGNGTRLTVT.

The CDR3: CASSQGNSPLHF. For the CDR3, the DNA is TGTGCCAGCAGTCAGGGTAATTCACCCCTCCACTTT. This rearrangement joins TRBV6-5 to TRBJ1-6, with TRBD1 as a possible D gene (5 bases). The CDR3 runs to 12 residues. The V gene lost 5 bases and the J gene lost 6 bases, with 5 bases spanning the gap. CDR1 is MNHEY and CDR2 is SVGAGI in the germline V gene.

The chain combines TRBV7-3 with TRBJ2-3; 11 bases map to TRBD2. The CDR3 extends over 17 amino acids. In germline, CDR1 is SGHTA, CDR2 FQGTGA. With 8 bases clipped from V and 0 bases from J, the junction kept 10 bases outside the gene matches. CDR3 DNA: TGTGCCAGCGCCCAAATAGCGGGGGGGCCTAGCACAGATACGCAGTATTTT. This encodes CASAQIAGGPSTDTQYF. Full variable domain (outside the CDR3, taken from reference TRBV7-3 and TRBJ2-3): GAGVSQTPSNKVTEKGKYVELRCDPISGHTALYWYRQSLGQGPEFLIYFQGTGAADDSGLPNDRFFAVRPEGSVSTLKIQRTERGDSAVYLCASAQIAGGPSTDTQYFGPGTRLTVL.

This chain joins TRBV10-3 and TRBJ1-6; D unclear. CDR1 and CDR2 from the germline V gene are ENHRY and SYGVKD. The CDR3 contains 14 residues. Trimming pared 2 bases from V and 0 bases from J, leaving 2 bases between. CDR3 region: CAISEGSYNSPLHF. DNA for the CDR3: TGTGCCATCAGTGAGGGCTCCTATAATTCACCCCTCCACTTT.

This clone was counted a single time. The chain combines TRBV19 with TRBJ1-1; 9 bases line up with TRBD1. CDR1 and CDR2 (germline): LNHDA, SQIVND (reference sequence). The V and J ends lost 3 bases and 1 base, in that order; junction bases with no gene match: 3. This CDR3 spans 15 amino acids. The CDR3 nucleotides read TGTGCCAGTAGTATTGGACAGGGGTCGAACACTGAAGCTTTCTTT. This encodes CASSIGQGSNTEAFF.

As DNA, the CDR3 is TGTGCCAGCAGCCGACAAAACACTGAAGCTTTCTTT. It yields the protein CASSRQNTEAFF. V gene TRBV7-2 combines with J gene TRBJ1-1; the D is unclear. Germline CDR1 is SGHTA and CDR2 is FQGNSA. Trimming took off 5 bases at V and 2 bases at J, with 6 bases between the two ends. The CDR3 has 12 residues.

V is TRBV30 and J is TRBJ2-7, with D possibly being TRBD1 (6 bases). Between the trimmed V and J ends, which lost 0 bases and 4 bases, there was a span of 10 bases. The CDR3 loop spans 13 amino acids. Germline-derived CDR1 and CDR2 are GTSNPN and SVGIG (reference sequence). CDR3 nucleotides: TGTGCCTGGAGTGTAAACAGGGTATACGAGCAGTACTTC. Translation: CAWSVNRVYEQYF.